This T cell receptor (beta chain) was captured by sequencing in a study of regulatory T cells in long-lasting Graves disease. Comments on this clonotype: No antigen is known for it.

Trimming left V 4 bases short and J 3 bases short, with 16 bases between. The CDR3 runs 15 residues. The germline CDR1 and CDR2 sequences are SGHRS and YFSETQ. Building of the TCR beta libraries involved iRepertoire HTBI primers and Arm-PCR of CDR3 regions. Each CDR3 protein gets one entry after TCRdb re-called the multiplex PCR reads with MiXCR. This sample has about 540,000 distinct CDR3 sequences, with 13% found just once. Described time point: newly diagnosed GD, antithyroid drugs for less than 3 months. PBMCs were the source of the RNA used for TCR sequencing. Study results and caveats: Relative to new patients (under 1,000), persistent patients exhibited greater sharing of public clonotypes (over 2,500). Under persistent disease, TRBV28, TRBJ1-2 and TRBJ2-5 were used preferentially.

This sample also belongs to another study, concerning T cells in Graves' hyperthyroidism and ophthalmopathy.

The V gene is TRBV5-1, the J gene TRBJ1-2; the D gene is possibly TRBD1 (6 bases). The clonotype comes from a young man with Graves disease. Sequencing was performed on peripheral blood mononuclear cells (PBMCs), taken at new diagnosis, from a patient treated with antithyroid drugs. The CDR3 sequence is CASSPQQGLDYGYTF. CDR3 sequence (DNA): TGCGCCAGCAGCCCTCAACAGGGTCTCGACTATGGCTACACCTTC.